This T cell receptor beta chain was obtained from a study of vaccination effects on CD4 cells after COVID-19. The V gene's germline CDR1 is SGHNT and CDR2 YYREEE (reference sequence). V was trimmed by 0 bases and J by 0 bases, leaving 3 bases between them. This CDR3 has 13 amino acids. Peptide-pool stimulation followed by sequencing identified expanded antigen-specific CD4+ clonotypes in the ViraFEST assay. The culture ran for about 11 days, and then CD4+ T cells were isolated. Participants got two doses of BNT162b2 or mRNA-1273 vaccine. Produced via immunoSEQ multiplex PCR; TCRdb's table is partial and in-frame only. The profile shows about 14,000 clones, about 72% of them singletons. Of note for this clone: Its specificity is not known.

The sample consisted of CD4+ T cells from PBMCs cultured with SARS-CoV-2 spike peptides, taken after COVID-19 vaccination. The source of this sequence is a human donor who received a COVID-19 vaccine. The chain combines TRBV5-4 with TRBJ1-1; D ambiguous. As DNA, the CDR3 is TGTGCCAGCAGCTTGGATGTGAACACTGAAGCTTTCTTT. This gives the protein CASSLDVNTEAFF.